The 27 T cell receptor beta chains in this list originate from one sample, sequenced in a study of CD8+ T cells in alopecia areata. This sample's treatment: oral pan-JAK inhibitor, 5-10 mg twice daily. RNA was isolated and reverse transcribed to cDNA, the sequencing template. Assay used: immunoSEQ multiplex PCR; TCRdb lists only in-frame clones, some missing. The sample has more than 200,000 clones, less than 65% seen once. Here the sequenced sample was CD4+ T cells sorted from blood, taken at week 4, from a patient treated with tofacitinib. The receptors stem from a human donor with alopecia areata.

V and J are TRBV5-4 and TRBJ1-3, with D perhaps matching TRBD1 (6 bases). Deletions cut 4 bases from V and 0 bases from J, with 14 bases between. Germline V gene lookup returns CDR1 SGHNT and CDR2 YYREEE (reference sequence). The CDR3 runs 16 residues. CDR3 sequence reads: CASSRRGQNSGNTIYF. The CDR3 DNA reads as TGTGCCAGCAGCCGTCGAGGACAGAACTCTGGAAACACCATATATTTT.

The CDR3 bases are TGTGCCTGGAGGAAGACAGGGGAGAATGAAAAACTGTTTTTT. It yields the protein CAWRKTGENEKLFF. The rearrangement links TRBV30 to TRBJ1-4; 8 nucleotides agree with TRBD1. Germline CDR1 is GTSNPN and CDR2 is SVGIG (reference sequence). After removal of 3 bases from V and 5 bases from J, the junction contained 5 bases not matched to a gene. The CDR3 is 14 amino acids.

The chain combines TRBV7-9 with TRBJ1-2, with D perhaps matching TRBD1 (6 bases). Trimming shortened V by 4 bases and J by 4 bases, and 7 bases separated the two germline ends. The germline gives CDR1 SEHNR, CDR2 FQNEAQ (reference sequence). This CDR3 region has 12 residues. CDR3 protein: CASSSTGYGYTF. In DNA form, the CDR3 reads TGTGCCAGCAGCTCGACAGGCTATGGCTACACCTTC. Complete variable domain (other parts from reference TRBV7-9 and TRBJ1-2): DTGVSQNPRHKITKRGQNVTFRCDPISEHNRLYWYRQTLGQGPEFLTYFQNEAQLEKSRLLSDRFSAERPKGSFSTLEIQRTEQGDSAMYLCASSSTGYGYTFGSGTRLTVV.

This clone was seen just once. This chain joins TRBV30 and TRBJ1-1; TRBD1 might be the D (6 bases). Germline assignment: CDR1 GTSNPN and CDR2 SVGIG (reference sequence). V dropped 3 bases and J dropped 1 base, with 12 bases sitting between them. CDR3 length equals 14 residues. The CDR3 loop reads CAWRPRGQNTEAFF. DNA for the CDR3: TGTGCCTGGAGGCCCAGGGGACAGAACACTGAAGCTTTCTTT.

The chain uses TRBV30 and TRBJ1-2; D gene uncertain. The CDR3 runs to 13 residues. V was cut by 5 bases and J by 5 bases, with 15 bases left in between. CDR1 and CDR2 from the germline V gene are GTSNPN and SVGIG (reference sequence). In DNA, the CDR3 is TGTGCCTGGGACACGACACCAACTTATGGCTACACCTTC. Translation gives CAWDTTPTYGYTF. The whole variable domain, filled in from reference TRBV30 and TRBJ1-2, reads SQTIHQWPATLVQPVGSPLSLECTVEGTSNPNLYWYRQAAGRGLQLLFYSVGIGQISSEVPQNLSASRPQDRQFILSSKKLLLSDSGFYLCAWDTTPTYGYTFGSGTRLTVV.

V is TRBV6-6 and J is TRBJ2-6; unclear D gene. Trimming left V 4 bases short and J 0 bases short, with 4 bases between. This CDR3 is 14 amino acids long. Germline V gives CDR1 MNHNY, CDR2 SVGAGI (reference sequence). In DNA form, the CDR3 reads TGTGCCAGCAGTTCAAGCTCTGGGGCCAACGTCCTGACTTTC. It yields the protein CASSSSSGANVLTF.

V is TRBV2 and J is TRBJ2-5; D is perhaps TRBD1 (6 bases). Trimming took off 6 bases at V and 5 bases at J, with 22 bases between the two ends. The CDR3 has 16 residues. CDR1 and CDR2 from the germline V gene are SNHLY and FYNNEI. The CDR3 protein is CASSYTSQGSGETQYF. The CDR3 DNA sequence: TGTGCCAGCAGCTATACCTCACAGGGATCGGGGGAGACCCAGTACTTC.

V is TRBV12-5 and J is TRBJ2-1, with a tentative D call TRBD1 (6 bases). Trimming took 7 bases from V and 8 from J, leaving 15 bases between them. The CDR3 consists of 13 residues. The germline V gene encodes CDR1 LGHNT and CDR2 FRNRAP. This CDR3 reads CASATSQGDEQFF. In DNA, the CDR3 is TGTGCTAGTGCTACGTCACAGGGAGATGAGCAGTTCTTC.

The rearrangement uses TRBV6-5 and TRBJ2-7, with 13 bases that match TRBD2. Per germline, CDR1 MNHEY and CDR2 SVGAGI. The CDR3 is 15 residues long. Trimming at V came to 6 bases and at J to 2 bases, leaving 4 bases not matched to a gene. CDR3 in DNA: TGTGCCAGCAGCTGGACTAGCGGGGGCACCTACGAGCAGTACTTC. Residues: CASSWTSGGTYEQYF.

V gene TRBV5-1 combines with J gene TRBJ2-2, with D unclear. This CDR3 is 13 amino acids long. Trimming stripped 3 bases from V and 5 bases from J, with 8 bases between. CDR1 and CDR2 from the germline V gene are SGHRS and YFSETQ. The CDR3 region is CASSSMATGELFF. Here the CDR3 DNA reads TGCGCCAGCAGCTCCATGGCTACCGGGGAGCTGTTTTTT.

The chain uses TRBV5-1 and TRBJ2-2, with D possibly matching TRBD1 (6 bases). CDR3 length: 15 amino acids. The V end was cut by 0 bases, the J end by 5 bases, with 11 bases between. Germline V gives CDR1 SGHRS, CDR2 YFSETQ. The CDR3 region is CASSLGTEKTGELFF. For the CDR3, the DNA is TGCGCCAGCAGCTTGGGGACAGAGAAGACCGGGGAGCTGTTTTTT.

The genes are TRBV6-5 and TRBJ1-2; TRBD1 aligns across 9 bases. This CDR3 contains 15 residues. The ends lost 5 bases at V and 4 bases at J; junction bases unmatched: 8. Per the germline V gene, CDR1 is MNHEY and CDR2 is SVGAGI. CDR3 protein: CASSNSGTGLYGYTF. The CDR3 nucleotides are TGTGCCAGCAGTAATTCCGGGACAGGGCTCTATGGCTACACCTTC.

The genes are TRBV16 and TRBJ2-1, with TRBD1 matching over 7 bases. From germline, CDR1 is KGHSY and CDR2 FQNENV. V trimming: 3 bases; J trimming: 5 bases; junction bases outside the gene matches: 13. This CDR3 contains 17 residues. For the CDR3, the DNA is TGTGCCAGCAGCCATCCTAAAGACAGGGTATGGGACAATGAGCAGTTCTTC. Amino acid sequence: CASSHPKDRVWDNEQFF.

The V gene is TRBV2, the J gene TRBJ2-2; a possible D gene is TRBD1 (6 bases). This CDR3 region has 16 residues. Germline lookup yields CDR1 SNHLY and CDR2 FYNNEI. The germline V and J ends were trimmed by 0 bases and 3 bases, with 11 bases remaining between them. The chain's CDR3 is CASSEARQADTGELFF. The CDR3 DNA is TGTGCCAGCAGTGAAGCGCGACAGGCAGACACCGGGGAGCTGTTTTTT.

The chain combines TRBV19 with TRBJ2-7; weak D call: TRBD1 (6 bases). CDR3 length equals 14 residues. V lost 6 bases, J lost 2 bases, and 14 bases lay in between. Germline CDR1 and CDR2: LNHDA and SQIVND (reference sequence). CDR3 residues: CASSATGMTYEQYF. The CDR3 DNA is TGTGCCAGTAGCGCAACAGGGATGACCTACGAGCAGTACTTC.

The chain uses TRBV15 and TRBJ1-1; tentative D call: TRBD1 (5 bases). Germline V CDR1 and CDR2: LNHNV, YYDKDF (reference sequence). V was pared by 11 bases and J by 9 bases, with 22 bases between. The CDR3 contains 13 residues. The CDR3 region is CASVPTGLRKAFF. The CDR3 DNA reads as TGTGCCTCGGTGCCCACAGGCCTGAGAAAAGCTTTCTTT. The variable domain in full, with the rest retrieved from reference TRBV15 and TRBJ1-1, is DAMVIQNPRYQVTQFGKPVTLSCSQTLNHNVMYWYQQKSSQAPKLLFHYYDKDFNNEADTPDNFQSRRPNTSFCFLDIRSPGLGDTAMYLCASVPTGLRKAFFGQGTRLTVV.

CDR3 loop: CASSQTTGKTEAFF. The CDR3 bases are TGCGCCAGCAGCCAGACTACAGGGAAAACTGAAGCTTTCTTT. The rearrangement links TRBV4-1 to TRBJ1-1; a possible D gene is TRBD1 (6 bases). Trimming removed 3 bases at V and 5 bases at J, with 13 bases between. CDR1 MGHRA and CDR2 YSYEKL come from the germline V gene. This CDR3 is 14 amino acids long.

This clone has just a few counts. The rearrangement links TRBV4-3 to TRBJ1-5; D call uncertain. Deletions cut 0 bases from V and 7 bases from J, with 13 bases between. Germline lookup yields CDR1 LGHNA and CDR2 YSLEER. CDR3 length equals 15 residues. CDR3 in DNA: TGCGCCAGCAGCCAAGATGAGGGAAGGAACCAGCCCCAGCATTTT. Translated, it gives CASSQDEGRNQPQHF.

This rearrangement joins TRBV5-1 to TRBJ2-3; a possible D gene is TRBD1 (6 bases). Germline loops: CDR1 SGHRS, CDR2 YFSETQ. CDR3 length: 15 residues. With 7 bases removed from V and 0 bases from J, the gap between germline ends came to 15 bases. CDR3 sequence reads: CASGMTGFSTDTQYF. For the CDR3, the DNA is TGCGCCAGCGGGATGACAGGATTTAGCACAGATACGCAGTATTTT.

The chain is built from TRBV5-4 and TRBJ1-2, with D possibly being TRBD1 (5 bases). CDR3 length equals 14 residues. Germline CDR1 SGHNT, CDR2 YYREEE (reference sequence). V shed 4 bases and J shed 7 bases, with 17 bases lying between them. CDR3 in amino acids: CASSVDITAFGYTF. The CDR3 coding sequence is TGTGCCAGCAGCGTGGACATAACGGCGTTTGGCTACACCTTC.

The V call is TRBV19, the J call TRBJ1-1; tentatively, D is TRBD1 (5 bases). Between the trimmed V and J ends, which lost 2 bases and 4 bases, there was a span of 14 bases. Germline CDR1 and CDR2: LNHDA and SQIVND (reference sequence). The CDR3 is made up of 15 amino acids. CDR3 sequence: CASSITPGRVTEAFF. The CDR3 DNA reads TGTGCCAGTAGTATAACCCCAGGGCGGGTCACTGAAGCTTTCTTT.

The chain couples TRBV6-6 to TRBJ1-3; a weak D match, TRBD1 (5 bases). V lost 2 bases to trimming and J lost 1 base, with 12 bases between them. The CDR3 is 16 residues long. The germline V gene has CDR1 MNHNY and CDR2 SVGAGI (reference sequence). In nucleotides, the CDR3 is TGTGCCAGCAGTTACAGCGGGGGTTTATCTGGAAACACCATATATTTT. Amino acids: CASSYSGGLSGNTIYF.

The chain joins TRBV11-2 to TRBJ1-1; D remains ambiguous. Deletions cut 4 bases from V and 4 bases from J, with 10 bases between. The CDR3 is 13 residues long. Looked up from germline, CDR1 is SGHAT and CDR2 is FQNNGV. The CDR3 coding sequence is TGTGCCAGCAGCTCCCAATGGAGCACTGAAGCTTTCTTT. This translates into CASSSQWSTEAFF.

Comment on this clone: An end of the junction differs from the germline gene, which may be a read error. The rearrangement joins TRBV4-1 to TRBJ2-4; TRBD2 agrees at 8 bases. This CDR3 contains 16 residues. The germline CDR1 and CDR2 sequences are MGHRA and YSYEKL. DNA for the CDR3: TGCGCCAGCAGCCATGTTAGCGGGGAAGCCAAAAGCATTCAGTACTTC. It is translated as CASSHVSGEAKSIQYF.

V gene TRBV9 combines with J gene TRBJ1-6; maybe TRBD1 (5 bases). V was shortened by 6 bases and J by 6 bases, with 16 bases between the two germline ends. From germline, CDR1 is SGDLS and CDR2 YYNGEE. The CDR3 loop spans 15 amino acids. The CDR3 is CASTLSGDPNSPLHF. The CDR3 region has the DNA TGTGCCAGCACCCTCTCCGGGGACCCTAATTCACCCCTCCACTTT.

This rearrangement joins TRBV9 to TRBJ1-6; the D is unclear. This CDR3 spans 15 amino acids. Germline V gene sequence: CDR1 SGDLS, CDR2 YYNGEE. The germline V and J ends were trimmed by 0 bases and 14 bases, with 18 bases remaining between them. The CDR3 DNA reads TGTGCCAGCAGCGTAGCTACCGGAGGGCTTGAGGCCCTCCACTTT. It is translated as CASSVATGGLEALHF. Drawing the rest from reference TRBV9 and TRBJ1-6, the complete variable domain is DSGVTQTPKHLITATGQRVTLRCSPRSGDLSVYWYQQSLDQGLQFLIQYYNGEERAKGNILERFSAQQFPDLHSELNLSSLELGDSALYFCASSVATGGLEALHFGNGTRLTVT.

The V call is TRBV7-2, the J call TRBJ1-5; tentatively, D is TRBD1 (5 bases). The germline V gene encodes CDR1 SGHTA and CDR2 FQGNSA. Trimming took 3 bases from V and 5 from J, leaving 11 bases between them. This CDR3 comprises 14 residues. In nucleotides, the CDR3 is TGTGCCAGCAGCTTGGACAAGGTTCATCAGCCCCAGCATTTT. This translates into CASSLDKVHQPQHF.